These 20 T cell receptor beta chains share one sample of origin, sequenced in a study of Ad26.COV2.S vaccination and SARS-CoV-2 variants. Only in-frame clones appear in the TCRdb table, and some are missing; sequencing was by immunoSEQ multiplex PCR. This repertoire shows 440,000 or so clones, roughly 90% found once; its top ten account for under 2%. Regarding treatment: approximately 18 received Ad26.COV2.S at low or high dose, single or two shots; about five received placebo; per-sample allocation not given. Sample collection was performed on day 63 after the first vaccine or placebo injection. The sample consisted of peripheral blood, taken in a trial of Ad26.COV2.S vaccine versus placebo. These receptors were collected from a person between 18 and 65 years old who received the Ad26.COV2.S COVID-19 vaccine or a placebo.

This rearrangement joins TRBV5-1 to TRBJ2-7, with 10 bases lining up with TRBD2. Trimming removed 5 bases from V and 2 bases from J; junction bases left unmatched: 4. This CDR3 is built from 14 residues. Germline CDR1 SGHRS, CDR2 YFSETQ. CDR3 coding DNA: TGCGCCAGCAGTCTGCTAGCGGGGGCCTACGAGCAGTACTTC. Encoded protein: CASSLLAGAYEQYF.

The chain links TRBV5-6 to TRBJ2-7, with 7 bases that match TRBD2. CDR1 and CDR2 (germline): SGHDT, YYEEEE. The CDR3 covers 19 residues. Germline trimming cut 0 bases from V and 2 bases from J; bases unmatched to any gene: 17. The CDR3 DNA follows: TGTGCCAGCAGCTTGGGGGGCTACTATGGGCTAGCGGCGACCTACGAGCAGTACTTC. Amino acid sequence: CASSLGGYYGLAATYEQYF.

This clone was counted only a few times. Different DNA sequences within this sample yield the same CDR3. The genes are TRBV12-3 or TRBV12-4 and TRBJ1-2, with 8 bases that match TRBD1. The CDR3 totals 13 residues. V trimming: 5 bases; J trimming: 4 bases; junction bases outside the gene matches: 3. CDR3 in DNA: TGTGCCAGCAGTCGGGACAGGAGCTATGGCTACACCTTC. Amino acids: CASSRDRSYGYTF.

The CDR3 sequence is CASRKREYEQYF. The CDR3 DNA is TGTGCCAGCAGGAAAAGGGAGTACGAGCAGTACTTC. The chain employs TRBV2 and TRBJ2-7, with TRBD2 as a possible D gene (5 bases). Trimming removed 6 bases at V and 4 bases at J, with 10 bases between. Germline lookup yields CDR1 SNHLY and CDR2 FYNNEI. The CDR3 runs 12 residues.

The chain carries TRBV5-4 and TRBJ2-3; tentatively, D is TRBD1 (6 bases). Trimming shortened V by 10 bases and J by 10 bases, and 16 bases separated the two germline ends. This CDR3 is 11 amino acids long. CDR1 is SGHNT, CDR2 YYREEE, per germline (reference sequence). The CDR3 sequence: CAGSGEGAQYF. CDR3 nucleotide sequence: TGTGCCGGGAGCGGTGAGGGGGCGCAGTATTTT. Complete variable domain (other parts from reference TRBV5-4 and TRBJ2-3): ETGVTQSPTHLIKTRGQQVTLRCSSQSGHNTVSWYQQALGQGPQFIFQYYREEENGRGNFPPRFSGLQFPNYSSELNVNALELDDSALYLCAGSGEGAQYFGPGTRLTVL.

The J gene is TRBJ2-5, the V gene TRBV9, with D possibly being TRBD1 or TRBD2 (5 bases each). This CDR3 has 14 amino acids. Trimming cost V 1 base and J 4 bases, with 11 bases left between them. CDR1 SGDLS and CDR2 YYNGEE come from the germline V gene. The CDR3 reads CASSVNSGGETQYF. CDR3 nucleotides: TGTGCCAGCAGCGTAAACTCTGGGGGAGAGACCCAGTACTTC. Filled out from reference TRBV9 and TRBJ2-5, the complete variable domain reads DSGVTQTPKHLITATGQRVTLRCSPRSGDLSVYWYQQSLDQGLQFLIQYYNGEERAKGNILERFSAQQFPDLHSELNLSSLELGDSALYFCASSVNSGGETQYFGPGTRLLVL.

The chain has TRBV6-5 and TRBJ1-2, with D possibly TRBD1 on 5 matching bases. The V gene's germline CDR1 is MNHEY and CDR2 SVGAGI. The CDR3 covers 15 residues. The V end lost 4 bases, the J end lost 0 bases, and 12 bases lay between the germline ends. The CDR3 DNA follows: TGTGCCAGCAGTTCCAGCCGGGGGACTAACTATGGCTACACCTTC. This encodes CASSSSRGTNYGYTF.

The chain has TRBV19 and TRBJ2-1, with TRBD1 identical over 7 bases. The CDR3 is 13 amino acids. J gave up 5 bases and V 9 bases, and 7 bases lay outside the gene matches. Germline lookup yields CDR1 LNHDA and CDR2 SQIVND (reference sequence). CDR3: CASSDRVHNEQFF. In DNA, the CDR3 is TGTGCCAGCTCAGACAGGGTACACAATGAGCAGTTCTTC.

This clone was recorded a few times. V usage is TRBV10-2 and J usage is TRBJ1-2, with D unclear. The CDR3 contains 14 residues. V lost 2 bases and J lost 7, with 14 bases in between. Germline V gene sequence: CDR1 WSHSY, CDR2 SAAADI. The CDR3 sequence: CASSEGPGLGGYTF. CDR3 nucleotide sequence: TGCGCCAGCAGTGAGGGGCCAGGACTTGGTGGCTACACCTTC.

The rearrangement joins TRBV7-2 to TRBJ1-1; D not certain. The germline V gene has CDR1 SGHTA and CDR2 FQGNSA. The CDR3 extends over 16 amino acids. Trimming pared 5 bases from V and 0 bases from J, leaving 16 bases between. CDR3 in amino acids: CASSPTFGWVNTEAFF. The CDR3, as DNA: TGTGCCAGCAGCCCCACGTTTGGGTGGGTGAACACTGAAGCTTTCTTT. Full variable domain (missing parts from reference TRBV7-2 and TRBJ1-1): GAGVSQSPSNKVTEKGKDVELRCDPISGHTALYWYRQSLGQGLEFLIYFQGNSAPDKSGLPSDRFSAERTGGSVSTLTIQRTQQEDSAVYLCASSPTFGWVNTEAFFGQGTRLTVV.

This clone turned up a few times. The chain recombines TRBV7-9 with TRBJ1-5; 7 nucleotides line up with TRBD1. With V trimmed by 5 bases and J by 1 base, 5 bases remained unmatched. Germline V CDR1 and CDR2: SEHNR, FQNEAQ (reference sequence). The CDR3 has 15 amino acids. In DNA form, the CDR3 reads TGTGCCAGCAGCCTAGGACAGGCCAGCAATCAGCCCCAGCATTTT. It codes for CASSLGQASNQPQHF.

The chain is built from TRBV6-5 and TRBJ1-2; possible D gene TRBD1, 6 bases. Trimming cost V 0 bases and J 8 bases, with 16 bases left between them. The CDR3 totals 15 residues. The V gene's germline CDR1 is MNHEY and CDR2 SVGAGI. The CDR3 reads CASSYSTGLLAGYTF. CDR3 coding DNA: TGTGCCAGCAGTTACTCGACAGGCCTCCTTGCGGGCTACACCTTC.

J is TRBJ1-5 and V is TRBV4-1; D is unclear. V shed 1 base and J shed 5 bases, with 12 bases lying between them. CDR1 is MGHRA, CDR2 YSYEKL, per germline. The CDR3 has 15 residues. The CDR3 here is CASSQGTWPHQPQHF. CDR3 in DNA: TGCGCCAGCAGCCAAGGGACTTGGCCTCATCAGCCCCAGCATTTT.

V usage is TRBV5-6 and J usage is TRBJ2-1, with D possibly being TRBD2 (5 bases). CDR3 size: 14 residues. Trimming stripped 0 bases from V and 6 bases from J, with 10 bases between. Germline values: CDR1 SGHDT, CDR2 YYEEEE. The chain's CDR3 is CASSLVIAINEQFF. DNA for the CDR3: TGTGCCAGCAGCTTGGTAATAGCGATCAATGAGCAGTTCTTC.

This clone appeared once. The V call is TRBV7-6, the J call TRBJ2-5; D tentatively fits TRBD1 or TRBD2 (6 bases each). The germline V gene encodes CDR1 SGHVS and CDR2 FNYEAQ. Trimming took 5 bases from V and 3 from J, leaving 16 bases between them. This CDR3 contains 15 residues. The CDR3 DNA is TGTGCCAGCAGCGCTAGCCCGAGGGGGGAAGAGACCCAGTACTTC. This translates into CASSASPRGEETQYF.

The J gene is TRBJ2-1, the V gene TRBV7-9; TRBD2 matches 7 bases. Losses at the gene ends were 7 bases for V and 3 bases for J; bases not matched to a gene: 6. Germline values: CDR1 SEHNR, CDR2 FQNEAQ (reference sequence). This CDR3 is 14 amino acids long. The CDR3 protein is CASIRGRGYNEQFF. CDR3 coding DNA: TGTGCCAGCATCCGGGGGAGGGGCTACAATGAGCAGTTCTTC. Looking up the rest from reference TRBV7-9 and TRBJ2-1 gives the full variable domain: DTGVSQNPRHKITKRGQNVTFRCDPISEHNRLYWYRQTLGQGPEFLTYFQNEAQLEKSRLLSDRFSAERPKGSFSTLEIQRTEQGDSAMYLCASIRGRGYNEQFFGPGTRLTVL.

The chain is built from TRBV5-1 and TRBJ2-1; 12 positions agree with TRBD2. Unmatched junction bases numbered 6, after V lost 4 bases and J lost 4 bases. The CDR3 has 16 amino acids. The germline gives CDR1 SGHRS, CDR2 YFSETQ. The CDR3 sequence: CASSPPTSGGYNEQFF. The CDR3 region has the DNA TGCGCCAGCAGCCCACCTACTAGCGGGGGGTACAATGAGCAGTTCTTC.

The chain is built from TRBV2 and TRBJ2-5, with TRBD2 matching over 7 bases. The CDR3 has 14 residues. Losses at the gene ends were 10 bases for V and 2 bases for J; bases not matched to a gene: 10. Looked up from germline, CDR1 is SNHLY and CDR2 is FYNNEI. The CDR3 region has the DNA TGTGCCACCTCGGGGCTAGCGGTGCAAGAGACCCAGTACTTC. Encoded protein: CATSGLAVQETQYF.

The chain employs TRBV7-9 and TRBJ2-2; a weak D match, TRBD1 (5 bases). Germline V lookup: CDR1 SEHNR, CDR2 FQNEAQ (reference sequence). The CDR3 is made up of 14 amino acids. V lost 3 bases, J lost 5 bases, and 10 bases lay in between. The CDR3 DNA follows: TGTGCCAGCAGCTTCCCCCAGGGAACCGGGGAGCTGTTTTTT. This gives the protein CASSFPQGTGELFF.

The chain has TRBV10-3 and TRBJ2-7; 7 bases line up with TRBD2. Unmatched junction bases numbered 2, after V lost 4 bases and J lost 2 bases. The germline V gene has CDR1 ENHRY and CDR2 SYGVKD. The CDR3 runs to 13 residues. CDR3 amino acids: CAISGGGTYEQYF. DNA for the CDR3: TGTGCCATCAGTGGCGGGGGAACCTACGAGCAGTACTTC.